The 11 T cell receptor beta chains reported below all come from one sample, sequenced in a study of shared clonotypes between healthy human individuals. The assay was immunoSEQ multiplex PCR, and TCRdb's table has in-frame clones only and misses some. The top ten clones hold more than 0.12% of a sample with more than 2,000,000 clones, approximately 92% of them seen once. The material sequenced was naive CD4+ T cells sorted from blood. Regarding subset: CD45RA+ positively selected. The receptor set was obtained from a man aged 18 to 29 in good health.

CDR3 DNA sequence: TGTGCCAGCAGTTTTACAATCTACAATGAGCAGTTCTTC. Its protein is CASSFTIYNEQFF. This chain joins TRBV25-1 and TRBJ2-1; D gene uncertain. This CDR3 is built from 13 residues. V dropped 5 bases and J dropped 3 bases, with 8 bases sitting between them. In germline, CDR1 is MGHDK, CDR2 SYGVNS.

V gene TRBV30 combines with J gene TRBJ1-2; D gene unclear. V lost 0 bases and J lost 8, with 7 bases in between. Looked up from germline, CDR1 is GTSNPN and CDR2 is SVGIG (reference sequence). This CDR3 has 11 amino acids. Written as DNA, the CDR3 is TGTGCCTGGAGTGTCAACGAAGGCTACACCTTC. This gives the protein CAWSVNEGYTF.

The rearrangement uses TRBV2 and TRBJ1-6; D possibly corresponds to TRBD1 (5 bases). The CDR3 totals 15 residues. With 7 bases removed from V and 2 bases from J, the gap between germline ends came to 12 bases. CDR1 SNHLY and CDR2 FYNNEI come from the germline V gene. This CDR3 is CASITTTAYNSPLHF. In DNA, the CDR3 is TGTGCCAGCATAACTACGACAGCCTATAATTCACCCCTCCACTTT.

The V and J genes are TRBV28 and TRBJ2-7, with 7 bases lining up with TRBD1. The CDR3 sequence is 13 residues long. CDR1 is MDHEN, CDR2 SYDVKM, per germline. V dropped 5 bases and J dropped 6; count of bases not matched to a gene: 7. CDR3 coding DNA: TGTGCCAGCAGTACGACAGGGATCGGCGAGCAGTACTTC. Translation gives CASSTTGIGEQYF.

The chain has TRBV5-4 and TRBJ2-3, with 7 bases identical to TRBD2. CDR1 is SGHNT, CDR2 YYREEE, per germline (reference sequence). This CDR3 comprises 17 residues. Unmatched junction bases numbered 13, after V lost 2 bases and J lost 4 bases. The CDR3 DNA is TGTGCCAGCAGCTTCTTAGGAGGGACTAAGATATCAGATACGCAGTATTTT. This sequence encodes CASSFLGGTKISDTQYF.

This clone was seen just once. The same CDR3 also results from other DNA sequences found in this sample. The gene calls are TRBV9 and TRBJ2-5, with TRBD1 matching over 7 bases. V trimming: 4 bases; J trimming: 5 bases; junction bases outside the gene matches: 5. The germline gives CDR1 SGDLS, CDR2 YYNGEE. This CDR3 comprises 13 residues. CDR3 sequence reads: CASSRQGGETQYF. The CDR3 coding sequence is TGTGCCAGCAGCAGACAGGGCGGGGAGACCCAGTACTTC.

V is TRBV5-1 and J is TRBJ1-3; 8 nucleotides match TRBD1. Germline CDR1 reads SGHRS; CDR2 reads YFSETQ. This CDR3 contains 14 residues. V lost 4 bases and J lost 7; bases outside the gene matches: 7. The CDR3 bases are TGCGCCAGCAGCACATACCAGGGGGCGAACACCATATATTTT. It codes for CASSTYQGANTIYF. The full variable domain, its missing parts supplied by reference TRBV5-1 and TRBJ1-3, is KAGVTQTPRYLIKTRGQQVTLSCSPISGHRSVSWYQQTPGQGLQFLFEYFSETQRNKGNFPGRFSGRQFSNSRSEMNVSTLELGDSALYLCASSTYQGANTIYFGEGSWLTVV.

The chain combines TRBV19 with TRBJ1-6; D call uncertain. This CDR3 contains 14 residues. Per the germline V gene, CDR1 is LNHDA and CDR2 is SQIVND (reference sequence). V was pared by 11 bases and J by 6 bases, with 17 bases between. DNA for the CDR3: TGTGCCGCCTCCATGGGGAAGGCTAATTCACCCCTCCACTTT. The encoded protein is CAASMGKANSPLHF. Together with reference TRBV19 and TRBJ1-6, the CDR3 gives the full variable domain: DGGITQSPKYLFRKEGQNVTLSCEQNLNHDAMYWYRQDPGQGLRLIYYSQIVNDFQKGDIAEGYSVSREKKESFPLTVTSAQKNPTAFYLCAASMGKANSPLHFGNGTRLTVT.

CDR3 in DNA: TGCGCCAGCAGGGAGAGGGACAGGGGTTTTGTGGGCAATGAGCAGTTCTTC. Translating gives CASRERDRGFVGNEQFF. The chain links TRBV5-1 to TRBJ2-1; 10 nucleotides line up with TRBD1. The J segment lost 6 bases and the V segment lost 5 bases, leaving 14 bases of the junction unmatched. The CDR3 is made up of 17 amino acids. CDR1 and CDR2 (germline): SGHRS, YFSETQ.

The chain uses TRBV14 and TRBJ2-5; 8 bases match TRBD2. Germline values: CDR1 SGHDN, CDR2 FVKESK. This CDR3 comprises 18 residues. J lost 4 bases, V lost 1 base, and 14 bases had no gene match. DNA of the CDR3: TGTGCCAGCAGCCAAGTTGGTAGCGGGATCACCTGGGGAGAGACCCAGTACTTC. Translation gives CASSQVGSGITWGETQYF.

CDR3 bases: TGTGCTAGTGGTTTGGTAGAGTCGGGGGATGAGCAGTTCTTC. It specifies CASGLVESGDEQFF. V usage is TRBV12-5 and J usage is TRBJ2-1, with D maybe TRBD2 (6 bases). Trimming left V 0 bases short and J 8 bases short, with 11 bases between. The germline V gene has CDR1 LGHNT and CDR2 FRNRAP. The CDR3 has 14 residues.